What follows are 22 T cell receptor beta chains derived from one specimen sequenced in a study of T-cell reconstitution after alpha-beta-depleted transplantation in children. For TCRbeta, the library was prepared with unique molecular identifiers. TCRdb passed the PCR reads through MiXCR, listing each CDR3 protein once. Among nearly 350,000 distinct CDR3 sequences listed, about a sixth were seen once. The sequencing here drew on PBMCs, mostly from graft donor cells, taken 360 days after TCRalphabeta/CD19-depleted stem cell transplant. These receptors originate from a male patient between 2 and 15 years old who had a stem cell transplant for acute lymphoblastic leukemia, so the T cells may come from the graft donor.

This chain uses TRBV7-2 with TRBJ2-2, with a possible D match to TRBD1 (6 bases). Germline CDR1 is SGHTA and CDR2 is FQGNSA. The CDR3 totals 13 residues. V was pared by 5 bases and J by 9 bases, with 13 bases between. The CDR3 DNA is TGTGCCAGCAGCCTCAACAGGGTCCGGGAGCTGTTTTTT. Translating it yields CASSLNRVRELFF. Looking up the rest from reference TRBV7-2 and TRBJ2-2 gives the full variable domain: GAGVSQSPSNKVTEKGKDVELRCDPISGHTALYWYRQSLGQGLEFLIYFQGNSAPDKSGLPSDRFSAERTGGSVSTLTIQRTQQEDSAVYLCASSLNRVRELFFGEGSRLTVL.

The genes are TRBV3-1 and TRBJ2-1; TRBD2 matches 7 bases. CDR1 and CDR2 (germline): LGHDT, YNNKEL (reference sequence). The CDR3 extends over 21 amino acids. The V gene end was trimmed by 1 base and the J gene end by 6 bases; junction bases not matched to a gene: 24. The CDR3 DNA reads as TGTGCCAGCAGCCAAGTAAGTTGGGACGGGACTAACAGGCCGGCGGTCAATGAGCAGTTCTTC. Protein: CASSQVSWDGTNRPAVNEQFF.

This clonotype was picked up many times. CDR3 residues: CASSTRDSSYEQYF. CDR3 coding DNA: TGTGCCAGCAGTACCCGGGACAGTTCCTACGAGCAGTACTTC. The rearrangement uses TRBV27 and TRBJ2-7, with 7 bases fitting TRBD1. V trimming: 5 bases; J trimming: 1 base; junction bases outside the gene matches: 5. The germline V gene has CDR1 MNHEY and CDR2 SMNVEV (reference sequence). The CDR3 contains 14 residues.

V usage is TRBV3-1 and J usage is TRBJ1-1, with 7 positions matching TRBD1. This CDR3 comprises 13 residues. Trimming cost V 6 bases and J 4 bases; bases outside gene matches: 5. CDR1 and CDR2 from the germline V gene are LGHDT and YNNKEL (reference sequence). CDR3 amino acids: CASSLTGLTEAFF. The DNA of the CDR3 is TGTGCCAGCAGTCTGACAGGGCTCACTGAAGCTTTCTTT.

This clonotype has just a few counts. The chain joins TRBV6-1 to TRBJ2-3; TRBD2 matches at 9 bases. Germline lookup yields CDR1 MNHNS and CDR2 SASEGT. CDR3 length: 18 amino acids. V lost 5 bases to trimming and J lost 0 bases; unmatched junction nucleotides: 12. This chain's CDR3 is CASSPGHGGLASTDTQYF. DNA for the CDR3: TGTGCCAGCAGTCCTGGTCACGGGGGACTAGCTAGCACAGATACGCAGTATTTT.

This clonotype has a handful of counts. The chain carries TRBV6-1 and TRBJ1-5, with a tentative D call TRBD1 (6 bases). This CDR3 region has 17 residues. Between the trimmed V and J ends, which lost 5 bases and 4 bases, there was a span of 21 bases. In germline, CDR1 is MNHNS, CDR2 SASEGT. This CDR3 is CASSQQGGVGLNQPQHF. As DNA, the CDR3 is TGTGCCAGCAGTCAACAAGGGGGAGTAGGGTTAAATCAGCCCCAGCATTTT.

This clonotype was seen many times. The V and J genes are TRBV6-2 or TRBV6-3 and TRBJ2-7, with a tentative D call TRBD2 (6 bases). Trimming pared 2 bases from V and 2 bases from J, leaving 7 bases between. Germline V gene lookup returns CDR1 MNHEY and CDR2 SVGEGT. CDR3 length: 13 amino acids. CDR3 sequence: CASSYGGTYEQYF. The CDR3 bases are TGTGCCAGCAGTTACGGAGGGACCTACGAGCAGTACTTC.

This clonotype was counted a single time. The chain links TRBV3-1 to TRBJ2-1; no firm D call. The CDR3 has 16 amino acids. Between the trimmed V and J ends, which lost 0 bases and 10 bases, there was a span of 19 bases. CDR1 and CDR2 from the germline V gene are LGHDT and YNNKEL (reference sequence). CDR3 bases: TGTGCCAGCAGCCAAGAAGGCCCGTCGGCACTGTGGGAGCAGTTCTTC. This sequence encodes CASSQEGPSALWEQFF.

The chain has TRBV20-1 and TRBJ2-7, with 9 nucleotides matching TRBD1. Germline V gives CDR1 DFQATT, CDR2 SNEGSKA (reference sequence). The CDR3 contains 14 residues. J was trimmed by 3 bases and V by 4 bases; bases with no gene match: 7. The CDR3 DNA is TGCAGTGCTATGGCCGGGACAGGGCTCTACGAGCAGTACTTC. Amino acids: CSAMAGTGLYEQYF.

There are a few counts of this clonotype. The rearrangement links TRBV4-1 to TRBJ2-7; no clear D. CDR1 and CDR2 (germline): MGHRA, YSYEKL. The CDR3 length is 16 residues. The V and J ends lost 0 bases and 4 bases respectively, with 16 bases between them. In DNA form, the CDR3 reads TGCGCCAGCAGCCAAGATATGTACCAGGTGCTTTACGAGCAGTACTTC. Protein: CASSQDMYQVLYEQYF.

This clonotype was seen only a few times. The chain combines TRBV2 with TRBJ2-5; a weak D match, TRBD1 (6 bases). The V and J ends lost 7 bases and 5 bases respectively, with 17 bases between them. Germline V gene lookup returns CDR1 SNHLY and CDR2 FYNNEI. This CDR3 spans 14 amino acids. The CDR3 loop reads CASTRRGSGETQYF. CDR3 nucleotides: TGTGCCAGCACTAGAAGGGGGAGCGGTGAGACCCAGTACTTC.

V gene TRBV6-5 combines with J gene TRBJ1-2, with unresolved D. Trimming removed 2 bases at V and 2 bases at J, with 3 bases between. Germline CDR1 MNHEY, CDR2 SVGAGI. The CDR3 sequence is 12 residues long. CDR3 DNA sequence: TGTGCCAGCAGTTACGGGAACTATGGCTACACCTTC. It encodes CASSYGNYGYTF.

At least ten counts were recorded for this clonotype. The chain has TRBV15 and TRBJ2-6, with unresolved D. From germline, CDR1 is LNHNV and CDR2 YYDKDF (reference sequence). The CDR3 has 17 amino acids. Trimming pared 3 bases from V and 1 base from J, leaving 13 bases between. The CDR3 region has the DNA TGTGCCACCAGCAGTTTTCCTCTGACTTCTGGGGCCAACGTCCTGACTTTC. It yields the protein CATSSFPLTSGANVLTF.

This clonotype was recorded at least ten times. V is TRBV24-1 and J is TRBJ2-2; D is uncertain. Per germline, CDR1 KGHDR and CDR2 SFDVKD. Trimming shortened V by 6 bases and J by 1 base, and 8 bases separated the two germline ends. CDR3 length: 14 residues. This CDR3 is CATSRGLNTGELFF. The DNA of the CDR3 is TGTGCCACCAGTCGCGGTCTGAACACCGGGGAGCTGTTTTTT.

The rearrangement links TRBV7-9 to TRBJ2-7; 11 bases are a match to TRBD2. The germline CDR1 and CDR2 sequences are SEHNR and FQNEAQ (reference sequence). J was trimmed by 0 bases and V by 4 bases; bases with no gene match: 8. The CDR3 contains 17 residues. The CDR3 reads CASSSTRLAGLSYEQYF. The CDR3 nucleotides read TGTGCCAGCAGCTCGACAAGACTAGCGGGACTCTCCTACGAGCAGTACTTC. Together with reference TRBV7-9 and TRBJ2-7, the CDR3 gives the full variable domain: DTGVSQNPRHKITKRGQNVTFRCDPISEHNRLYWYRQTLGQGPEFLTYFQNEAQLEKSRLLSDRFSAERPKGSFSTLEIQRTEQGDSAMYLCASSSTRLAGLSYEQYFGPGTRLTVT.

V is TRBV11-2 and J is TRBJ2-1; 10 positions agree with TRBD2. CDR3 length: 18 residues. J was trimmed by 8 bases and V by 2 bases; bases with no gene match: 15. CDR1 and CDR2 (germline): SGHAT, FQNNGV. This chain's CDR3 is CASSLNPGIAGGPHEQFF. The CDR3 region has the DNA TGTGCCAGCAGCTTAAACCCCGGGATAGCGGGAGGCCCCCATGAGCAGTTCTTC.

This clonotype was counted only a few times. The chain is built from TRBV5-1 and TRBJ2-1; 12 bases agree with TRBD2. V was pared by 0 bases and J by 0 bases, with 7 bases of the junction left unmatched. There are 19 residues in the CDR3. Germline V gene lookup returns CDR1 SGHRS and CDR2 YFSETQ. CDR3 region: CASSLAELAGGRSYNEQFF. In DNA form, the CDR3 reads TGCGCCAGCAGCTTGGCCGAACTAGCGGGAGGACGCTCCTACAATGAGCAGTTCTTC.

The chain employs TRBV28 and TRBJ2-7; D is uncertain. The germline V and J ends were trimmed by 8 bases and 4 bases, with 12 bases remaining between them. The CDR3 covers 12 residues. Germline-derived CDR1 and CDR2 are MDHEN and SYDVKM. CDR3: CASYGYPYEQYF. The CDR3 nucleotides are TGTGCCAGCTACGGATACCCGTACGAGCAGTACTTC.

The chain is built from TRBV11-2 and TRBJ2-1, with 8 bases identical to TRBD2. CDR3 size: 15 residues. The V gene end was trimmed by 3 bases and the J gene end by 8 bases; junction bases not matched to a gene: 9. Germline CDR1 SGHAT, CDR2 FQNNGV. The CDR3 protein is CASSFRPGGGDEQFF. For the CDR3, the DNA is TGTGCCAGCAGCTTTCGACCGGGAGGGGGGGATGAGCAGTTCTTC. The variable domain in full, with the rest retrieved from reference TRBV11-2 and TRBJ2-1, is EAGVAQSPRYKIIEKRQSVAFWCNPISGHATLYWYQQILGQGPKLLIQFQNNGVVDDSQLPKDRFSAERLKGVDSTLKIQPAKLEDSAVYLCASSFRPGGGDEQFFGPGTRLTVL.

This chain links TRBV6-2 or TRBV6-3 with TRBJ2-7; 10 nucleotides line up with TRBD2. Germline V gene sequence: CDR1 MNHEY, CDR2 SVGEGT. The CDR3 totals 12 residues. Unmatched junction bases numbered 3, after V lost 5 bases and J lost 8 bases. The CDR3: CASSPSGSKQYF. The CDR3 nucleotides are TGTGCCAGCAGTCCTAGCGGGAGCAAGCAGTACTTC.

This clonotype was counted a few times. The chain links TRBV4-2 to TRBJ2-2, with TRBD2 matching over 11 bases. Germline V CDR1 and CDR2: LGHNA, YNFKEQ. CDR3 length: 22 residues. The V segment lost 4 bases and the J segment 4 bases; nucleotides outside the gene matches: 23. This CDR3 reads CASSPGRGGHPGTSGPTGELFF. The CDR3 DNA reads TGTGCCAGCAGCCCCGGGAGGGGGGGACATCCCGGGACTAGCGGCCCCACCGGGGAGCTGTTTTTT.

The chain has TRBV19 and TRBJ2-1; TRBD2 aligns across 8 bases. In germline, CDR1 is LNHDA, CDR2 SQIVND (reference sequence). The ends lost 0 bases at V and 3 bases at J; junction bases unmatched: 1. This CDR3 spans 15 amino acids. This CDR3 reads CASSIDGTSYNEQFF. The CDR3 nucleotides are TGTGCCAGTAGTATAGACGGGACTAGCTACAATGAGCAGTTCTTC.